The 19 T cell receptor beta chains listed next were all sequenced from one sample in a study of shared clonotypes between healthy human individuals. The protocol was immunoSEQ multiplex PCR, while the TCRdb copy is restricted to in-frame clones and leaves out a portion. There are a few million clones in the sample; roughly 92% occur only once, and 0.11% to 0.15% lies in the top ten. Sequenced: naive CD4+ T cells sorted from blood. Subset noted: CD45RA+ positively selected. Receptors were obtained from a man younger than 30 in good health.

V and J are TRBV19 and TRBJ2-5; 8 bases align to TRBD1. The V gene end was trimmed by 1 base and the J gene end by 5 bases; junction bases not matched to a gene: 6. The CDR3 extends over 15 amino acids. CDR1 LNHDA and CDR2 SQIVND come from the germline V gene (reference sequence). Here the CDR3 DNA reads TGTGCCAGTAGTATAGTGGGGACAGGCCGCGAGACCCAGTACTTC. Translating gives CASSIVGTGRETQYF.

The chain carries TRBV7-2 and TRBJ2-1, with 9 bases lining up with TRBD2. The CDR3 is 17 residues long. Germline CDR1 reads SGHTA; CDR2 reads FQGNSA. V dropped 5 bases and J dropped 6; count of bases not matched to a gene: 14. The CDR3 region is CASSPRAGLAGSNEQFF. The CDR3 coding sequence is TGTGCCAGCAGCCCTCGGGCGGGGCTAGCGGGGAGCAATGAGCAGTTCTTC.

V is TRBV5-1 and J is TRBJ2-6, with D perhaps being TRBD1 or TRBD2 (5 bases each). The CDR3 loop spans 16 amino acids. The V and J ends lost 7 bases and 0 bases respectively, with 14 bases between them. Per the germline V gene, CDR1 is SGHRS and CDR2 is YFSETQ. The CDR3 spells CASGRDAHSGANVLTF. The CDR3 coding sequence is TGCGCCAGCGGCCGGGACGCACACTCTGGGGCCAACGTCCTGACTTTC.

As for this clone: This CDR3 is also generated by other DNA sequences in the sample. The chain is built from TRBV2 and TRBJ2-5, with a weak D call TRBD1 (6 bases). V gave up 2 bases and J gave up 2 bases, with 9 bases separating them. CDR1 and CDR2 from the germline V gene are SNHLY and FYNNEI. CDR3 length equals 14 residues. The CDR3 sequence: CASSEWTAQETQYF. In nucleotides, the CDR3 is TGTGCCAGCAGTGAATGGACAGCTCAAGAGACCCAGTACTTC.

V is TRBV7-2 and J is TRBJ2-5; D may be TRBD1 (5 bases). The V gene's germline CDR1 is SGHTA and CDR2 FQGNSA. The CDR3 extends over 14 amino acids. Trimming took off 4 bases at V and 5 bases at J, with 14 bases between the two ends. Here the CDR3 reads CASSSAGKWETQYF. As DNA, the CDR3 is TGTGCCAGCAGCTCCGCAGGGAAATGGGAGACCCAGTACTTC. Full variable domain (remainder filled in from reference TRBV7-2 and TRBJ2-5): GAGVSQSPSNKVTEKGKDVELRCDPISGHTALYWYRQSLGQGLEFLIYFQGNSAPDKSGLPSDRFSAERTGGSVSTLTIQRTQQEDSAVYLCASSSAGKWETQYFGPGTRLLVL.

The V call is TRBV7-2, the J call TRBJ2-5; TRBD1 might be the D (6 bases). CDR3 length: 16 residues. The V and J ends lost 2 bases and 2 bases respectively, with 15 bases between them. The germline gives CDR1 SGHTA, CDR2 FQGNSA. CDR3 nucleotides: TGTGCCAGCAGCTTAATTATAGGGGGTCCACAAGAGACCCAGTACTTC. Amino acid sequence: CASSLIIGGPQETQYF.

The chain combines TRBV19 with TRBJ1-4, with D possibly TRBD1 on 5 matching bases. The CDR3 sequence is 14 residues long. The V end was cut by 3 bases, the J end by 6 bases, with 11 bases between. Germline CDR1 and CDR2: LNHDA and SQIVND (reference sequence). CDR3 sequence (DNA): TGTGCCAGTAGTATCGGGGGTCAGGATGAAAAACTGTTTTTT. Translated: CASSIGGQDEKLFF.

The chain recombines TRBV6-5 with TRBJ2-7; 11 nucleotides line up with TRBD2. The CDR3 totals 15 residues. Trimming removed 5 bases from V and 5 bases from J; junction bases left unmatched: 8. Germline assignment: CDR1 MNHEY and CDR2 SVGAGI. CDR3 DNA: TGTGCCAGCAGTAGAACCGGGACTAGCGGCCACGAGCAGTACTTC. The encoded protein is CASSRTGTSGHEQYF.

The chain links TRBV7-9 to TRBJ2-1, with TRBD2 matching over 9 bases. The V and J ends lost 1 base and 6 bases, in that order; junction bases with no gene match: 1. The CDR3 is made up of 14 amino acids. The germline gives CDR1 SEHNR, CDR2 FQNEAQ (reference sequence). The CDR3 DNA is TGTGCCAGCAGCTTAGGGACTAGCGTCAATGAGCAGTTCTTC. It yields the protein CASSLGTSVNEQFF.

This chain links TRBV19 with TRBJ1-1; 7 bases map to TRBD1. The V and J ends lost 2 bases and 5 bases, in that order; junction bases with no gene match: 8. Germline CDR1 reads LNHDA; CDR2 reads SQIVND (reference sequence). This CDR3 region has 15 residues. For the CDR3, the DNA is TGTGCCAGTAGTATAATTAAGGGGGCGCATACTGAAGCTTTCTTT. The encoded protein is CASSIIKGAHTEAFF.

This chain connects TRBV10-3 to TRBJ2-3; D not resolved. Trimming stripped 6 bases from V and 1 base from J, with 11 bases between. Germline V gene lookup returns CDR1 ENHRY and CDR2 SYGVKD. The CDR3 covers 14 residues. The CDR3, as DNA: TGTGCCATCAGCCTTAATCAGGGCACAGATACGCAGTATTTT. Its protein product is CAISLNQGTDTQYF.

The chain links TRBV10-1 to TRBJ2-1; 11 bases align to TRBD1. Trimming removed 4 bases from V and 0 bases from J; junction bases left unmatched: 5. The CDR3 loop spans 17 amino acids. The germline CDR1 and CDR2 sequences are WNHNN and SYGVQD (reference sequence). Written as DNA, the CDR3 is TGCGCCAGCAGTGGCCGCGGGACAGGGGGCTCCTACAATGAGCAGTTCTTC. Its protein is CASSGRGTGGSYNEQFF.

The chain employs TRBV7-8 and TRBJ1-1; D might be TRBD1 (6 bases). The CDR3 runs to 16 residues. Between the trimmed V and J ends, which lost 3 bases and 1 base, there was a span of 15 bases. Germline V gene lookup returns CDR1 SGHVS and CDR2 FQNEAQ. The CDR3 loop is CASSLRGGLTNTEAFF. CDR3 in DNA: TGTGCCAGCAGCTTGCGAGGGGGGCTCACGAACACTGAAGCTTTCTTT.

The chain couples TRBV9 to TRBJ2-2, with 7 nucleotides matching TRBD2. CDR1 and CDR2 from the germline V gene are SGDLS and YYNGEE. Trimming removed 3 bases from V and 5 bases from J; junction bases left unmatched: 7. The CDR3 is 15 amino acids. The CDR3 DNA is TGTGCCAGCAGCGAAACCGGGACTATTACCGGGGAGCTGTTTTTT. Amino acid sequence: CASSETGTITGELFF.

This chain connects TRBV30 to TRBJ1-6; no firm D call. CDR3 length equals 11 residues. Trimming pared 3 bases from V and 7 bases from J, leaving 4 bases between. CDR1 is GTSNPN and CDR2 is SVGIG in the germline V gene (reference sequence). The CDR3, as DNA: TGTGCCTGGAGAATAAATTCACCCCTCCACTTT. Amino acid sequence: CAWRINSPLHF.

The chain couples TRBV6-6 to TRBJ2-3; 7 positions match TRBD2. J lost 4 bases, V lost 0 bases, and 7 bases had no gene match. This CDR3 has 16 amino acids. The germline V gene has CDR1 MNHNY and CDR2 SVGAGI (reference sequence). The CDR3 nucleotides read TGTGCCAGCAGTTACTCCAGCGGGGTTGGCCCAGATACGCAGTATTTT. This translates into CASSYSSGVGPDTQYF.

This clone appeared once. This sequence joins TRBV9 and TRBJ2-3, with 9 bases that match TRBD2. Germline V gives CDR1 SGDLS, CDR2 YYNGEE. The CDR3 runs 17 residues. Trimming cost V 4 bases and J 3 bases; bases outside gene matches: 12. CDR3 coding DNA: TGTGCCAGCAGCTCCAACATAGCGGGAGTTGAAACAGATACGCAGTATTTT. This gives the protein CASSSNIAGVETDTQYF.

CDR3 sequence reads: CASSRTGVFNQPQHF. In DNA, the CDR3 is TGTGCCAGCAGTCGTACAGGGGTCTTCAATCAGCCCCAGCATTTT. The V call is TRBV28, the J call TRBJ1-5; 7 bases align to TRBD1. The CDR3 totals 15 residues. V was pared by 5 bases and J by 3 bases, with 7 bases of the junction left unmatched. Germline values: CDR1 MDHEN, CDR2 SYDVKM.

The chain employs TRBV6-1 and TRBJ1-1; D is possibly TRBD1 (6 bases). The CDR3 is 15 amino acids. The germline gives CDR1 MNHNS, CDR2 SASEGT. Trimming pared 1 base from V and 4 bases from J, leaving 13 bases between. CDR3 residues: CASSEGPGAATEAFF. The DNA of the CDR3 is TGTGCCAGCAGTGAAGGCCCGGGGGCAGCCACTGAAGCTTTCTTT.